These 18 T cell receptor beta chains were sequenced from one sample in a study of control samples from healthy donors and cancer patients. Measured with immunoSEQ multiplex PCR; TCRdb has only the in-frame clones, and not every one. This repertoire shows more than 95,000 clones, approximately 95% found once; its top ten account for approximately 7.6%. Sequencing used blood. These receptors all stem from a young man in good health.

This chain links TRBV19 with TRBJ2-2; D not resolved. This CDR3 has 11 residues. Germline loops: CDR1 LNHDA, CDR2 SQIVND (reference sequence). Deletions cut 5 bases from V and 6 bases from J, with 4 bases between. The CDR3 DNA follows: TGTGCCAGTAGTGTCGCCGGGGAGCTGTTTTTT. Its protein is CASSVAGELFF.

This chain uses TRBV7-2 with TRBJ1-2; D might be TRBD1 (6 bases). Trimming pared 5 bases from V and 4 bases from J, leaving 17 bases between. Germline CDR1 and CDR2: SGHTA and FQGNSA. The CDR3 spans 15 residues. The CDR3 loop is CASSPGQKASYGYTF. CDR3 nucleotides: TGTGCCAGCAGCCCGGGACAAAAAGCTAGCTATGGCTACACCTTC.

This chain links TRBV3-1 (or the pseudogene TRBV3-2) with TRBJ1-6; tentative D call: TRBD1 (5 bases). Deletions cut 1 base from V and 0 bases from J, with 13 bases between. CDR1 is LGHDT and CDR2 is YNNKEL in the germline V gene (reference sequence). The CDR3 is 18 amino acids. The CDR3 coding sequence is TGTGCCAGCAGCCAAGGAGGTCGTGGGGCCTCCTATAATTCACCCCTCCACTTT. It codes for CASSQGGRGASYNSPLHF.

Comments on this clone: Compared with germline, one end of the junction differs, possibly owing to a read error. The chain joins TRBV2 to TRBJ1-1; TRBD1 might be the D (5 bases). The CDR3 is made up of 11 amino acids. The V gene's germline CDR1 is SNHLY and CDR2 FYNNEI. DNA of the CDR3: TGTGCCAGCGGGGGGGGTCAGGGCGAGGTCTTT. Translating gives CASGGGQGEVF.

V is TRBV6-2 or TRBV6-3 and J is TRBJ1-1; no clear D gene. V lost 4 bases and J 1 base, leaving 7 bases between the germline ends. The CDR3 loop spans 13 amino acids. CDR1 is MNHEY, CDR2 SVGEGT, per germline. CDR3 amino acids: CASSWKRNTEAFF. For the CDR3, the DNA is TGTGCCAGCAGTTGGAAAAGGAACACTGAAGCTTTCTTT.

The chain couples TRBV7-9 to TRBJ1-2; 7 bases are a match to TRBD1. Germline loops: CDR1 SEHNR, CDR2 FQNEAQ (reference sequence). The CDR3 loop spans 12 amino acids. V was clipped by 11 bases and J by 2 bases; unmatched bases: 5. The CDR3 here is CAVPGQNYGYTF. The CDR3 DNA is TGTGCCGTTCCGGGACAGAACTATGGCTACACCTTC.

The chain joins TRBV20-1 to TRBJ2-3, with no clear D. V lost 5 bases and J lost 4, with 13 bases in between. Germline CDR1 and CDR2: DFQATT and SNEGSKA (reference sequence). This CDR3 has 13 residues. In nucleotides, the CDR3 is TGCAGTGCTCGTGAGTCTACGGCAGATACGCAGTATTTT. This sequence encodes CSARESTADTQYF.

A single count supports this clone. The J gene is TRBJ1-1, the V gene TRBV2; D gene ambiguous. The ends were cut back, 8 bases at V and 0 bases at J, with 13 bases in the middle. CDR1 and CDR2 from the germline V gene are SNHLY and FYNNEI. The length of the CDR3 is 14 residues. CDR3 nucleotides: TGTGCCAGCCCAAGGTCGCAGATGAACACTGAAGCTTTCTTT. Translating gives CASPRSQMNTEAFF. The full variable domain, with the rest looked up from reference TRBV2 and TRBJ1-1, is EPEVTQTPSHQVTQMGQEVILRCVPISNHLYFYWYRQILGQKVEFLVSFYNNEISEKSEIFDDQFSVERPDGSNFTLKIRSTKLEDSAMYFCASPRSQMNTEAFFGQGTRLTVV.

In its sample, this clone was seen once. The rearrangement links TRBV29-1 to TRBJ1-1; D not certain. Looked up from germline, CDR1 is SQVTM and CDR2 is ANQGSEA. The CDR3 is 10 residues long. The V gene lost 1 base and the J gene lost 10 bases, with 7 bases spanning the gap. The CDR3 loop reads CSVEVGVAFF. CDR3 DNA: TGCAGCGTTGAAGTTGGGGTAGCTTTCTTT.

The chain uses TRBV19 and TRBJ2-3, with D unresolved. Trimming stripped 7 bases from V and 6 bases from J, with 17 bases between. Germline CDR1 reads LNHDA; CDR2 reads SQIVND (reference sequence). CDR3 length: 14 residues. CDR3 loop: CASKVASWSDTQYF. CDR3 coding DNA: TGTGCCAGTAAGGTAGCCTCTTGGTCCGATACGCAGTATTTT.

The chain carries TRBV5-1 and TRBJ2-5, with a weak D call TRBD2 (5 bases). Germline CDR1 SGHRS, CDR2 YFSETQ. The germline V and J ends were trimmed by 2 bases and 5 bases, with 16 bases remaining between them. The CDR3 is made up of 15 amino acids. Written as DNA, the CDR3 is TGCGCCAGCAGCTTCACGGGATCCTGGCAGGAGACCCAGTACTTC. Its protein product is CASSFTGSWQETQYF.

The chain combines TRBV6-2 or TRBV6-3 with TRBJ1-1, with no clear D. This CDR3 is built from 14 residues. V was trimmed by 2 bases and J by 3 bases, leaving 10 bases between them. Germline V lookup: CDR1 MNHEY, CDR2 SVGEGT. The CDR3 region has the DNA TGTGCCAGCAGTTACCCGACCCGGGACACTGAAGCTTTCTTT. It yields the protein CASSYPTRDTEAFF.

On this clone: The junction shows a germline mismatch at one end, possibly a read error. This sequence joins TRBV6-1 and TRBJ1-5, with TRBD1 as a possible D gene (5 bases). Germline loops: CDR1 MNHNS, CDR2 SASEGT. The CDR3 runs to 14 residues. The DNA of the CDR3 is TGTGCCAGCAGTGAAGAACCGTCCGGGACGGGAATAAGTTTT. Residues: CASSEEPSGTGISF.

This chain connects TRBV5-1 to TRBJ1-1; no clear D. The CDR3 contains 12 residues. CDR1 is SGHRS and CDR2 is YFSETQ in the germline V gene. Trimming took off 0 bases at V and 6 bases at J, with 6 bases between the two ends. CDR3 coding DNA: TGCGCCAGCAGCTTGGGGGCGGCTGAAGCTTTCTTT. This encodes CASSLGAAEAFF.

The chain joins TRBV9 to TRBJ1-1; tentative D call: TRBD1 (5 bases). In germline, CDR1 is SGDLS, CDR2 YYNGEE. CDR3 length: 14 residues. The germline V and J ends were trimmed by 4 bases and 4 bases, with 14 bases remaining between them. CDR3 region: CASSPKGGATEAFF. Written as DNA, the CDR3 is TGTGCCAGCAGCCCAAAGGGAGGGGCCACTGAAGCTTTCTTT.

This clone was picked up one time. CDR3 protein: CASRIQTSNTEAFF. In nucleotides, the CDR3 is TGTGCCAGCAGGATACAGACTTCGAACACTGAAGCTTTCTTT. J is TRBJ1-1 and V is TRBV6-5; D is undetermined. Germline values: CDR1 MNHEY, CDR2 SVGAGI. V was shortened by 6 bases and J by 1 base, with 12 bases between the two germline ends. The CDR3 is 14 amino acids.

This clone was found once. This chain connects TRBV4-1 to TRBJ1-4; the match to TRBD1 covers 9 bases. This CDR3 has 17 amino acids. Germline-derived CDR1 and CDR2 are MGHRA and YSYEKL. J was trimmed by 2 bases and V by 4 bases; bases with no gene match: 8. The CDR3 DNA reads as TGCGCCAGCAGCCGGGACAGGGCGGGGGCGACTAATGAAAAACTGTTTTTT. Protein product: CASSRDRAGATNEKLFF.

This clone has a single count. The chain links TRBV11-1 to TRBJ1-1; TRBD1 might be the D (5 bases). Germline assignment: CDR1 SGHAT and CDR2 FQDESV (reference sequence). V lost 1 base to trimming and J lost 7 bases, with 13 bases between them. The CDR3 totals 14 residues. For the CDR3, the DNA is TGTGCCAGCAGCTTAGACCTCGGGGGGATTGAAGCTTTCTTT. As protein: CASSLDLGGIEAFF.